This T cell receptor (beta chain) derives from a study of blood T cell repertoires in COVID-19. Study-level information: Acute-phase and convalescent COVID-19 samples originated in the United States, Italy and Spain.

Trimming left V 0 bases short and J 3 bases short, with 9 bases between. This CDR3 spans 14 amino acids. In germline, CDR1 is LGHDT, CDR2 YNNKEL (reference sequence). As originally analysed: How many nucleated cells were present was estimated from reference gene primer amplification. Profiled with immunoSEQ multiplex PCR; TCRdb holds only in-frame clones, not every one. D and trimming were read from the DNA, whereas the V and J calls and clone size are those reported in that table. The table has about 120,000 clones, 85% to 90% seen once; the top ten hold approximately 2.3%. This clone was recorded only once.

The chain joins TRBV3-1 (or the pseudogene TRBV3-2) to TRBJ2-7; D is ambiguous. The sequenced sample was peripheral blood. The sequence was collected from a woman aged 45-65 years with acute or convalescent COVID-19. Here the CDR3 reads CASSQELLYYEQYF. CDR3 bases: TGTGCCAGCAGCCAAGAACTACTATACTACGAGCAGTACTTC.